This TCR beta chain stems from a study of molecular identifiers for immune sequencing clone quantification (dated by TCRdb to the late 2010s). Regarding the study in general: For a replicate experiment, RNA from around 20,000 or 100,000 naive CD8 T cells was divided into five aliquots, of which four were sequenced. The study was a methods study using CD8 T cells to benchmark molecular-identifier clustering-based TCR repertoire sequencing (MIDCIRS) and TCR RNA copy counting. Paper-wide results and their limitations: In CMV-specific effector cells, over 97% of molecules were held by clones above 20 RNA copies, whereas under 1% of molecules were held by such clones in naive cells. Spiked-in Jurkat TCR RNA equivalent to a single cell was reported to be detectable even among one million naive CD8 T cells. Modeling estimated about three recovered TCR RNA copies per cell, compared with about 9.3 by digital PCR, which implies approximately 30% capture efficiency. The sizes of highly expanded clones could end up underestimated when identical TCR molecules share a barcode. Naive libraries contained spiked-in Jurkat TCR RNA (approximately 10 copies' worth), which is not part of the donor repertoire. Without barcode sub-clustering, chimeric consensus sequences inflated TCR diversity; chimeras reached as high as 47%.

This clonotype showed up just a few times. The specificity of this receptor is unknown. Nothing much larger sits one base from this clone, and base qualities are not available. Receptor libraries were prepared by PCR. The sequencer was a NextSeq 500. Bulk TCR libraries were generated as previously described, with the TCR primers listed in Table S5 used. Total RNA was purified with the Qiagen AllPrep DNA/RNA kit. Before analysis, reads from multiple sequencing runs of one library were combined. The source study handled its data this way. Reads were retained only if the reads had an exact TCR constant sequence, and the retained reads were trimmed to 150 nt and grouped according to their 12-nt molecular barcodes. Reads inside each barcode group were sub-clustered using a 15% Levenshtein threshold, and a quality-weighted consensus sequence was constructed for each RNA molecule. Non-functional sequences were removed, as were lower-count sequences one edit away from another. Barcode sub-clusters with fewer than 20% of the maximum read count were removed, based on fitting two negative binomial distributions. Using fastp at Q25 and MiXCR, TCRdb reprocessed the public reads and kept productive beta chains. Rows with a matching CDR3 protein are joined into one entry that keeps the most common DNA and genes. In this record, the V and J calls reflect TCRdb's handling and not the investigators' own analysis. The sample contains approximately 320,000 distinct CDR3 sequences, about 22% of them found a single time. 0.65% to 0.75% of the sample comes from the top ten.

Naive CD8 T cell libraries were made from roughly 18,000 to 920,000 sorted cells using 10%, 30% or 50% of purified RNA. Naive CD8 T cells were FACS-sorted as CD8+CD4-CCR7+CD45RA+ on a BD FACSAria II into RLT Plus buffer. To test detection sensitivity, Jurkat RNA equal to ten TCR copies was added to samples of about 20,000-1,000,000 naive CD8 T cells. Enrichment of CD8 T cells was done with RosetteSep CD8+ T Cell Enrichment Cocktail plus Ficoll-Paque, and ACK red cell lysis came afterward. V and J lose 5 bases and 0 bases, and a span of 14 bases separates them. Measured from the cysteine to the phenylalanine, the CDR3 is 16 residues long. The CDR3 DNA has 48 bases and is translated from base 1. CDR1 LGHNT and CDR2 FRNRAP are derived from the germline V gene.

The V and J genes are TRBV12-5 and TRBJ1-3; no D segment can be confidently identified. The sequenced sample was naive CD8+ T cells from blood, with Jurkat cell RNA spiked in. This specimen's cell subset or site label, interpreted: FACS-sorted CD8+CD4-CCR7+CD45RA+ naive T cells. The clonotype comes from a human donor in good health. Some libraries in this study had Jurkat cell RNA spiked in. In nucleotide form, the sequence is TGTGCTAGTGGTCGTGACGACGCCAACTCTGGAAACACCATATATTTT. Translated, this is CASGRDDANSGNTIYF.